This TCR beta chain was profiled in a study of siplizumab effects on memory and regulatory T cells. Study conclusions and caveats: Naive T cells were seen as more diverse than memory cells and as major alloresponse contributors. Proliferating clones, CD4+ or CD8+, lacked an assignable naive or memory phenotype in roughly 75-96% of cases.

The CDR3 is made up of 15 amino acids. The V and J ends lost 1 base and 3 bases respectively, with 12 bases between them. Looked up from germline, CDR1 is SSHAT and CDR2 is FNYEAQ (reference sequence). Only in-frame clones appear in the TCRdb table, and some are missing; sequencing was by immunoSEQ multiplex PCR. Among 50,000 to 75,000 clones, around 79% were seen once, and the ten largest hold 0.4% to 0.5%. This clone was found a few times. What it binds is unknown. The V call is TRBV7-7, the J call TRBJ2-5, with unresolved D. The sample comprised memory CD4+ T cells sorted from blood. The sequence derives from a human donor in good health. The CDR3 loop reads CASSLGGSWKETQYF. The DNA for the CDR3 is TGTGCCAGCAGCTTAGGTGGGTCGTGGAAAGAGACCCAGTACTTC. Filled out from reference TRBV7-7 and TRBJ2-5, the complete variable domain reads GAGVSQSPRYKVTKRGQDVTLRCDPISSHATLYWYQQALGQGPEFLTYFNYEAQPDKSGLPSDRFSAERPEGSISTLTIQRTEQRDSAMYRCASSLGGSWKETQYFGPGTRLLVL.